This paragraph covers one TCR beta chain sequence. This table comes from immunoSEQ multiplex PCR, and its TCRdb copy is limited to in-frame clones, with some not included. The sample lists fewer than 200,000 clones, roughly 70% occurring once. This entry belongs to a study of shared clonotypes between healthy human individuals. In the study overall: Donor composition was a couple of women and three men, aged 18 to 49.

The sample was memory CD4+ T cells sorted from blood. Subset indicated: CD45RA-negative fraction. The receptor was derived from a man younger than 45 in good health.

As DNA, the CDR3 is TGTGCCAGTAACCCTGAGGGGGGACTGGGTCAGCCCCAGCATTTT. As protein: CASNPEGGLGQPQHF. V and J are TRBV28 and TRBJ1-5; possible D gene TRBD1, 6 bases. Germline-derived CDR1 and CDR2 are MDHEN and SYDVKM. Trimming removed 9 bases from V and 6 bases from J, with 21 bases in between. The CDR3 totals 15 residues.